This T cell receptor beta chain was profiled in a study of healthy donors' naive CD4 and CD8 T cells. General observations from the study: Reportedly, most V and J gene segments showed naive CD4+ versus CD8+ bias.

A linear amplification protocol produced the TCR libraries from around 0.55 ug of total RNA. TCRdb re-analysed the reads in MiXCR, keeping a single row per CDR3 protein. This sample has some 190,000 distinct CDR3 sequences, with nearly 75% found just once. Germline CDR1 reads SQVTM; CDR2 reads ANQGSEA. Deletions cut 3 bases from V and 5 bases from J, with 7 bases between. The CDR3 totals 11 residues. This clonotype was seen a handful of times. Its target is not known. The chain is built from TRBV29-1 and TRBJ2-5, with no clear D. The sample was naive CD4+ and CD8+ T cells sorted from blood, pooled from several donors. The TCR was taken from a pool of human donors in good health; the sample pools cells from several healthy donors. The CDR3 spells CSVESGETQYF. CDR3 coding DNA: TGCAGCGTTGAGTCTGGGGAGACCCAGTACTTC.